This T cell receptor beta chain was sequenced in a study of cytomegalovirus exposure and HLA in healthy donors. Whole-study results and caveats: As confirmed in vitro, a few CMV-associated chains were specific for CMV antigens.

Method: immunoSEQ multiplex PCR; TCRdb's copy keeps in-frame clones and lacks some. The sample lists 150,000 to 200,000 clones, about 85% occurring once. About this clone: Its antigen remains unknown.

The CDR3 spans 13 residues. V lost 2 bases and J lost 10; bases outside the gene matches: 8. The germline CDR1 and CDR2 sequences are GTSNPN and SVGIG (reference sequence). This clonotype was obtained from a man aged 18 to 35 in good health and CMV-seropositive. Sequenced sample: PBMCs. The rearrangement uses TRBV30 and TRBJ1-5, with 7 bases identical to TRBD1. This CDR3 is CAWSNTGVGPQHF. The CDR3 bases are TGTGCCTGGAGTAACACAGGGGTAGGACCCCAGCATTTT.